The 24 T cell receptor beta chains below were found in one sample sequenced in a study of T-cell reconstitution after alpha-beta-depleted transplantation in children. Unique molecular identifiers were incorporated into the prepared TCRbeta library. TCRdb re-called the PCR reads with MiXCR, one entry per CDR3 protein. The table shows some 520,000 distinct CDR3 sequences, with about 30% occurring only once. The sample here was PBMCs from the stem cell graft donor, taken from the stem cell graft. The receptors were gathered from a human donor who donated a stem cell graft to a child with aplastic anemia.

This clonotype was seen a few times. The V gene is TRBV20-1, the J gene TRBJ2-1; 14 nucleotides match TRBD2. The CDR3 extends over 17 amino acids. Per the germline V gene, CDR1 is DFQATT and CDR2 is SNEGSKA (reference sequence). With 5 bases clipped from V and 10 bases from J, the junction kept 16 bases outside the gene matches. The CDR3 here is CSAFSFGLAGGGREQFF. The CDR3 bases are TGCAGTGCTTTTAGCTTCGGACTAGCGGGAGGTGGGCGCGAGCAGTTCTTC.

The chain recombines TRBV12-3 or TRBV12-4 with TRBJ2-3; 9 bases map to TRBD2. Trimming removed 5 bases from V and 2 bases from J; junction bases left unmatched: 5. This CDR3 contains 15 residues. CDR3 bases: TGTGCCAGCAGTCTTCGGACTAGCGCCACAGATACGCAGTATTTT. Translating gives CASSLRTSATDTQYF.

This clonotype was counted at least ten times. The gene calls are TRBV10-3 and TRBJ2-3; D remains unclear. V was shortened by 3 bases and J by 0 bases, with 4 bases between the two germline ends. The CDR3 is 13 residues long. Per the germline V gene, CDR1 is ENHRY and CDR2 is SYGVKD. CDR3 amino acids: CAISEASTDTQYF. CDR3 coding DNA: TGTGCCATCAGTGAAGCAAGCACAGATACGCAGTATTTT.

The DNA for the CDR3 is TGTGCCACCGGGACTAGCGTAGCCTACAATGAGCAGTTCTTC. Translating gives CATGTSVAYNEQFF. This sequence joins TRBV12-3 or TRBV12-4 and TRBJ2-1, with 10 nucleotides matching TRBD2. The CDR3 has 14 residues. Germline trimming cut 10 bases from V and 2 bases from J; bases unmatched to any gene: 5.

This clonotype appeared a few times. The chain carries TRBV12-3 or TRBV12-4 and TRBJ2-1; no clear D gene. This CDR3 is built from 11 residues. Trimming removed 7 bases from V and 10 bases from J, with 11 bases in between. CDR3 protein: CASTQMAEQFF. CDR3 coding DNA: TGTGCCAGCACCCAGATGGCGGAGCAGTTCTTC.

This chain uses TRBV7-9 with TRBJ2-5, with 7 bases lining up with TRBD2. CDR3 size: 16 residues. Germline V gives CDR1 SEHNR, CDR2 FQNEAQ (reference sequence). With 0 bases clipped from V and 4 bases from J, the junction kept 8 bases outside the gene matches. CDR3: CASSLARGDPRETQYF. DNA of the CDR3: TGTGCCAGCAGCTTAGCCCGGGGGGACCCCAGAGAGACCCAGTACTTC.

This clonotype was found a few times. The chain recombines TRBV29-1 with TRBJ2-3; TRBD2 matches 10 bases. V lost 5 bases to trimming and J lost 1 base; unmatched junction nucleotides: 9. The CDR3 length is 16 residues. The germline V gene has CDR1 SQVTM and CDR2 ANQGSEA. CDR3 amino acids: CSVPSGRWQGTDTQYF. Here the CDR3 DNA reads TGCAGCGTTCCTAGCGGGAGATGGCAGGGCACAGATACGCAGTATTTT.

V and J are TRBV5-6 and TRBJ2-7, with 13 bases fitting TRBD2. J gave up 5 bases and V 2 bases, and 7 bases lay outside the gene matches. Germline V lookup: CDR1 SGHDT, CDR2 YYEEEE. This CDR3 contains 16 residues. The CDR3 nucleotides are TGTGCCAGCAGCTTACGGACTAGCGGGAGTCTAAACGAGCAGTACGTC. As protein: CASSLRTSGSLNEQYV.

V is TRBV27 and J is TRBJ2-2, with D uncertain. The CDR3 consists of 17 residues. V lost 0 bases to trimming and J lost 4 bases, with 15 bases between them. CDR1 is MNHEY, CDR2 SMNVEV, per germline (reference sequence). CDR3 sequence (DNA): TGTGCCAGCAGTTTATCCGTCAGTTCTGGGATCACCGGGGAGCTGTTTTTT. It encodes CASSLSVSSGITGELFF.

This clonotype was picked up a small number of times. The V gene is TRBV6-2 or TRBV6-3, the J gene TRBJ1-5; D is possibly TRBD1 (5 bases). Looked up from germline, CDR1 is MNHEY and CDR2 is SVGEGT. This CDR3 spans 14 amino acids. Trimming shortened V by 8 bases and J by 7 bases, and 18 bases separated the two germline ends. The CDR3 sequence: CASREGREGQPQHF. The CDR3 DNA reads TGTGCCAGCCGTGAGGGGCGAGAGGGACAGCCCCAGCATTTT.

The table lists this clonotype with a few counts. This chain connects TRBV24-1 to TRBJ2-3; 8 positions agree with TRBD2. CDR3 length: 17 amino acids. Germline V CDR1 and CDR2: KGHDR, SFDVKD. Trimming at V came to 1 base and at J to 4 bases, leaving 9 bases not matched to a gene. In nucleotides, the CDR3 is TGTGCCACCAGTGATTTAACCAGCGGGAGAGAGTCAGATACGCAGTATTTT. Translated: CATSDLTSGRESDTQYF.

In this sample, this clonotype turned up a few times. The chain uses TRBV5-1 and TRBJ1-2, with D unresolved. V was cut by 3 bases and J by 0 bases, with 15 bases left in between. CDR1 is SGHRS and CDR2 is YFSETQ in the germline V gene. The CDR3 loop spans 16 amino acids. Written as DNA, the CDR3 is TGCGCCAGCAGCTACGAAAGACCGGGCTCTAACTATGGCTACACCTTC. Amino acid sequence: CASSYERPGSNYGYTF.

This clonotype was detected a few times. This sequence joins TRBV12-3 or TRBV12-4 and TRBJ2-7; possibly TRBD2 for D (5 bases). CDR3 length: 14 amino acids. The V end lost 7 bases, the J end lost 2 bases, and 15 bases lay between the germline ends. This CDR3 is CASTPGRHPYEQYF. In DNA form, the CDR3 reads TGTGCCAGCACCCCGGGAAGGCACCCCTACGAGCAGTACTTC.

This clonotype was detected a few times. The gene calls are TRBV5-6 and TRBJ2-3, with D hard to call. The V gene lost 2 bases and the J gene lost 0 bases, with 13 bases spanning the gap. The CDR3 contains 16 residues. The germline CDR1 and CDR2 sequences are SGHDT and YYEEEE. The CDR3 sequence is CASSFLASPSTDTQYF. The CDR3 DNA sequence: TGTGCCAGCAGCTTTTTAGCTAGTCCTAGCACAGATACGCAGTATTTT.

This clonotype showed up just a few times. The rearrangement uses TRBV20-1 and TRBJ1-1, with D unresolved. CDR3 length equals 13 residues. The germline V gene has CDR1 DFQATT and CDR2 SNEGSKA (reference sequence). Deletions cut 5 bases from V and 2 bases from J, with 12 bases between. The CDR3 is CSALLRLNTEAFF. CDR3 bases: TGCAGTGCTCTCCTACGGCTAAACACTGAAGCTTTCTTT.

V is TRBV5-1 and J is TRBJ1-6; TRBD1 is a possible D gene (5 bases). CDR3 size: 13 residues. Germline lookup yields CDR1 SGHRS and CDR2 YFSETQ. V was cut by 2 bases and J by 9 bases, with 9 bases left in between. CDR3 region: CASSFGTASPLHF. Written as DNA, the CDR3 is TGCGCCAGCAGCTTTGGGACCGCTTCACCCCTCCACTTT. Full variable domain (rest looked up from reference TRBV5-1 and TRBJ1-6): KAGVTQTPRYLIKTRGQQVTLSCSPISGHRSVSWYQQTPGQGLQFLFEYFSETQRNKGNFPGRFSGRQFSNSRSEMNVSTLELGDSALYLCASSFGTASPLHFGNGTRLTVT.

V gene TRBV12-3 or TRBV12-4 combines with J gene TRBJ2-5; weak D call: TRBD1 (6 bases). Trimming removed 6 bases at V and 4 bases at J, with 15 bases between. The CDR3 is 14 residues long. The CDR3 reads CASRPAGVPETQYF. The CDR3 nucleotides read TGTGCCAGCAGACCCGCAGGGGTTCCAGAGACCCAGTACTTC.

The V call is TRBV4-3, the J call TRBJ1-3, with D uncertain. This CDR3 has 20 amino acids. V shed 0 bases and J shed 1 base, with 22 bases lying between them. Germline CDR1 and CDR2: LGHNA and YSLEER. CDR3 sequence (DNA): TGCGCCAGCAGCCAAGATGCCCCCGGTACAGTGATCCATTCTGGAAACACCATATATTTT. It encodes CASSQDAPGTVIHSGNTIYF.

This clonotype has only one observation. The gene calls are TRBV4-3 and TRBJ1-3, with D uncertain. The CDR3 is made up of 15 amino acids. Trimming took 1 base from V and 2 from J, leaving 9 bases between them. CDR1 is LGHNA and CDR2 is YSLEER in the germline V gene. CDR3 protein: CASSQVPSPGNTIYF. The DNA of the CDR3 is TGCGCCAGCAGCCAAGTCCCCTCCCCTGGAAACACCATATATTTT.

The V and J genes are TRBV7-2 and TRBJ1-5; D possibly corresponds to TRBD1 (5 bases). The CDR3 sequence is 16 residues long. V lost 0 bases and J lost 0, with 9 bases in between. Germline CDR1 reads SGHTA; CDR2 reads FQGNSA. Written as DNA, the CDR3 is TGTGCCAGCAGCTTAGCGTCTCAGGGTAGCAATCAGCCCCAGCATTTT. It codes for CASSLASQGSNQPQHF.

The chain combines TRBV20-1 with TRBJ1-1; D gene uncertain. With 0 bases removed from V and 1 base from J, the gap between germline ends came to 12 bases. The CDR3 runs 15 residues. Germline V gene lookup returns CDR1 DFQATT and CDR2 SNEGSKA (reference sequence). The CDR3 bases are TGCAGTGCTAGAGAGTGGGCGAATAAGAACACTGAAGCTTTCTTT. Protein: CSAREWANKNTEAFF.

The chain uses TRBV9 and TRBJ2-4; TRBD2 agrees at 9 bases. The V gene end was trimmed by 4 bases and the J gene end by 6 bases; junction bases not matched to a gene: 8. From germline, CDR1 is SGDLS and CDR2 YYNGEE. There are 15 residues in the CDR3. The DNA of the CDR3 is TGTGCCAGCAGCCGATCTAGCGGGGATCGAAACATTCAGTACTTC. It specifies CASSRSSGDRNIQYF.

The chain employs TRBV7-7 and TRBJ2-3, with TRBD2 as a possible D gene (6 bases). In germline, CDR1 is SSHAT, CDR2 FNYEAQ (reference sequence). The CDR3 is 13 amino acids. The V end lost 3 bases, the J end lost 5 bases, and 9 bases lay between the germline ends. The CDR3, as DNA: TGTGCCAGCAGCTTGGGACTGCTAGATACGCAGTATTTT. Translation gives CASSLGLLDTQYF.

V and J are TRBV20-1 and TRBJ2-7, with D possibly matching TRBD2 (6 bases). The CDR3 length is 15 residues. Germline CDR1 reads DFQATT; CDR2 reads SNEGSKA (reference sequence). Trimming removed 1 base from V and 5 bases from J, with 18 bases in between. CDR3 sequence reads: CSARVLFGSIDEQYF. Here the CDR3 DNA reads TGCAGTGCTAGAGTCCTTTTCGGGAGTATCGACGAGCAGTACTTC.